This passage covers 11 T cell receptor beta chains from one sample sequenced in a study of blood T cell repertoires in COVID-19. Produced via immunoSEQ multiplex PCR; TCRdb's table is partial and in-frame only. The data contain about 120,000 clones, about 80% of them singletons. The material sequenced was peripheral blood. The receptor set was obtained from a woman between 45 and 60 years old with acute or convalescent COVID-19.

J is TRBJ2-1 and V is TRBV18; D uncertain. V was cut by 3 bases and J by 0 bases, with 12 bases left in between. The germline gives CDR1 KGHSH, CDR2 LQKENI. CDR3 length: 16 residues. CDR3 amino acids: CASSPRLQSSYNEQFF. The CDR3 bases are TGTGCCAGCTCACCCAGGTTGCAGAGCTCCTACAATGAGCAGTTCTTC.

The rearrangement joins TRBV15 to TRBJ1-5; D is perhaps TRBD1 (5 bases). The germline V gene has CDR1 LNHNV and CDR2 YYDKDF (reference sequence). V gave up 0 bases and J gave up 3 bases, with 15 bases separating them. The CDR3 runs 17 residues. The DNA of the CDR3 is TGTGCCACCAGCAGAGACCGGGGGACCCTCCTCAATCAGCCCCAGCATTTT. The encoded protein is CATSRDRGTLLNQPQHF. Variable domain in full (rest from reference TRBV15 and TRBJ1-5): DAMVIQNPRYQVTQFGKPVTLSCSQTLNHNVMYWYQQKSSQAPKLLFHYYDKDFNNEADTPDNFQSRRPNTSFCFLDIRSPGLGDTAMYLCATSRDRGTLLNQPQHFGDGTRLSIL.

The rearrangement links TRBV6-5 to TRBJ2-1; 7 nucleotides match TRBD2. The CDR3 length is 15 residues. From germline, CDR1 is MNHEY and CDR2 SVGAGI. J was trimmed by 7 bases and V by 8 bases; bases with no gene match: 14. In nucleotides, the CDR3 is TGTGCCAGCGGCAAGAGAGCGGGACTGTGGAATGAGCAGTTCTTC. The encoded protein is CASGKRAGLWNEQFF.

The chain links TRBV6-1 to TRBJ2-3; 11 bases agree with TRBD1. CDR1 and CDR2 (germline): MNHNS, SASEGT. The CDR3 consists of 14 residues. V lost 3 bases and J lost 4; bases outside the gene matches: 0. As DNA, the CDR3 is TGTGCCAGCAGTGAGGGACAGGGGGCAGATACGCAGTATTTT. Its protein product is CASSEGQGADTQYF.

This clone was detected only a few times. The V and J genes are TRBV3-1 (or the pseudogene TRBV3-2) and TRBJ1-6; D is undetermined. Germline V gene lookup returns CDR1 LGHDT and CDR2 YNNKEL (reference sequence). This CDR3 has 12 amino acids. The V gene lost 6 bases and the J gene lost 8 bases, with 8 bases spanning the gap. CDR3 nucleotides: TGTGCCAGCAGACTTATGGATTCACCCCTCCACTTT. Translating gives CASRLMDSPLHF.

There are a few counts of this clone. The chain carries TRBV28 and TRBJ2-5, with 8 bases that match TRBD2. The CDR3 spans 17 residues. V trimming: 5 bases; J trimming: 5 bases; junction bases outside the gene matches: 16. CDR1 and CDR2 (germline): MDHEN, SYDVKM. Here the CDR3 reads CASSPGGAGGFLETQYF. In nucleotides, the CDR3 is TGTGCCAGCAGTCCCGGGGGGGCAGGCGGGTTTTTGGAGACCCAGTACTTC. Full variable domain (remainder filled in from reference TRBV28 and TRBJ2-5): DVKVTQSSRYLVKRTGEKVFLECVQDMDHENMFWYRQDPGLGLRLIYFSYDVKMKEKGDIPEGYSVSREKKERFSLILESASTNQTSMYLCASSPGGAGGFLETQYFGPGTRLLVL.

This clone has a single count. The V and J genes are TRBV27 and TRBJ2-7, with 9 nucleotides matching TRBD1. The junction had 7 bases not matched to a gene; V was cut back by 4 bases and J by 3 bases. CDR1 is MNHEY, CDR2 SMNVEV, per germline (reference sequence). This CDR3 contains 15 residues. This CDR3 is CASSSDGTGNYEQYF. In DNA, the CDR3 is TGTGCCAGCAGTTCGGACGGGACAGGGAACTACGAGCAGTACTTC.

The chain employs TRBV28 and TRBJ1-2; D may be TRBD1 (6 bases). The V and J ends lost 3 bases and 3 bases respectively, with 11 bases between them. CDR1 MDHEN and CDR2 SYDVKM come from the germline V gene. The CDR3 extends over 14 amino acids. In DNA, the CDR3 is TGTGCCAGCAGTTTCCAAGGGGGTGACTATGGCTACACCTTC. This translates into CASSFQGGDYGYTF.

The J gene is TRBJ1-2, the V gene TRBV7-9; maybe TRBD1 (6 bases). Germline assignment: CDR1 SEHNR and CDR2 FQNEAQ (reference sequence). The CDR3 runs to 16 residues. Trimming removed 5 bases at V and 2 bases at J, with 18 bases between. CDR3 loop: CASSLGMIRGNYGYTF. The DNA for the CDR3 is TGTGCCAGCAGCCTTGGGATGATCAGGGGAAACTATGGCTACACCTTC.

The gene calls are TRBV6-6 and TRBJ1-5; TRBD1 might be the D (5 bases). Germline CDR1 MNHNY, CDR2 SVGAGI (reference sequence). CDR3 length: 13 amino acids. The V and J ends lost 6 bases and 9 bases respectively, with 15 bases between them. The CDR3 here is CASSPGGESPQHF. For the CDR3, the DNA is TGTGCCAGCAGCCCCGGGGGTGAATCGCCCCAGCATTTT.

This chain joins TRBV3-1 (or the pseudogene TRBV3-2) and TRBJ2-7; 7 nucleotides match TRBD2. V dropped 4 bases and J dropped 0; count of bases not matched to a gene: 3. The CDR3 covers 14 residues. Germline CDR1 and CDR2: LGHDT and YNNKEL (reference sequence). This chain's CDR3 is CASSPGGISYEQYF. The CDR3 nucleotides are TGTGCCAGCAGCCCCGGGGGGATCTCCTACGAGCAGTACTTC.